The clone carrying this TCR beta chain has just one count. No antigen is known for it. PCR involved 60 Vbeta and 13 Jbeta primers. The repertoire was sequenced with immunoSEQ multiplex PCR; TCRdb's copy has only in-frame clones and lacks some. The table records 55,000 to 70,000 clones, 65% to 75% of them present only once. Germline lookup yields CDR1 MNHEY and CDR2 SVGAGI. Deletions cut 8 bases from V and 6 bases from J, with 21 bases between. This CDR3 spans 15 amino acids. This entry comes from a study of cytomegalovirus exposure and HLA in healthy donors. The overall study: Among about 179 million T cells, an earlier analysis found 117 million unique TCR beta sequences.

Study-wide findings and caveats: Among TCR sequences, most were rare, though some public TCRs appeared in many donors. A later look showed TCR association rates differing by HLA locus, highest for DRB1 and lowest for HLA-C. A later analysis showed that HLA-associated TCR beta chains had undergone more clonal expansion than equally common others.

The sequenced material came from PBMCs. The V gene is TRBV6-5, the J gene TRBJ2-3, with D perhaps TRBD2 (6 bases). The sequence was obtained from a woman aged 30 to 39 in good health and CMV-seronegative. Here the CDR3 DNA reads TGTGCCAGCTGCATCGGGGGACCGACTGCGGATACGCAGTATTTT. Amino acids: CASCIGGPTADTQYF.